The rows below give T cell receptor beta chains drawn from one sample of a study of OX40 agonist ivuxolimab in advanced cancers. Sequencing was performed with immunoSEQ multiplex PCR; in TCRdb, only in-frame clones are kept and a portion is missing. Of tens of thousands of clones in the sample, around 89% were seen once. The material was CD4+ or CD8+ T cells sorted from blood, obtained in a trial of the OX40 agonist ivuxolimab. The receptor set was obtained from an adult with an advanced solid tumor such as melanoma, head and neck, liver or kidney cancer. Each CDR3 is given with its conserved first and last residue. The D gene is left open where the match is weak. Not every row has a clone size; where given, it reads once, few, many or a size class.

abundance	j_gene	d_gene	v_gene	CDR3nt	CDR3aa
-	TRBJ2-5	-	TRBV27	TGTGCCAGCAGTAGCTTCAGAGCTCCCCAAGAGACCCAGTACTTC	CASSSFRAPQETQYF
once	TRBJ2-7	-	TRBV6-1	TGTGCCAGCAGTGGTTTAGCGGACCGCTACGAGCAGTACTTC	CASSGLADRYEQYF
-	TRBJ1-6	TRBD1	TRBV2	TGTGCCACCGAATTGCCCGGGACAGCCAGCTCCTATAATTCACCCCTCCACTTT	CATELPGTASSYNSPLHF
-	TRBJ2-7	-	TRBV19	TGTGCCAGTAGTATAGTTTTGGGAGCCGAGCAGTACTTC	CASSIVLGAEQYF
-	TRBJ2-3	TRBD2	TRBV7-9	TGTGCCAGCAGCTCTGGACTAGCGGGGGCGGCAGATACGCAGTATTTT	CASSSGLAGAADTQYF
-	TRBJ2-7	TRBD2	TRBV7-6	TGTGCCAGCAGACCGGGACTAGACCACGAGCAGTACTTC	CASRPGLDHEQYF
-	TRBJ2-3	TRBD2	TRBV5-3	TGTGCCAGAAGCAGAAGCGGGGGGGGCACAGATACGCAGTATTTT	CARSRSGGGTDTQYF
-	TRBJ1-3	TRBD1	TRBV7-2	TGTGCCAGCAGCCCCCGACAGGGCACTTTCTCTGGAAACACCATATATTTT	CASSPRQGTFSGNTIYF
-	TRBJ2-7	-	TRBV6-5	TGTGCCAGCAGTCCTCGAATGTGGGCTATTTACGAGCAGTACTTC	CASSPRMWAIYEQYF
-	TRBJ2-3	-	TRBV4-1	TGCGCCAGCAGCCAAGAGCTAGGAACGCAGTATTTT	CASSQELGTQYF
few	TRBJ2-7	-	TRBV9	TGTGCCAGCAGCGAGGGGGATTCCTACGAGCAGTACTTC	CASSEGDSYEQYF
-	TRBJ2-1	TRBD1	TRBV4-3	TGCGCCAGCAGCCAAGATCCGCAGGGGGCCTACAATGAGCAGTTCTTC	CASSQDPQGAYNEQFF
-	TRBJ2-7	-	TRBV30	TGTGCCTTCCGGGAAACCTACGAGCAGTACTTC	CAFRETYEQYF
-	TRBJ2-7	-	TRBV27	TGTGCCAGCAGTTTGGGGGCAGGCGATTACGAGCAGTACTTC	CASSLGAGDYEQYF
-	TRBJ2-1	TRBD1	TRBV27	TGTGCCAGCAGTTTACGCCAGGGGGCTACTTACAATGAGCAGTTCTTC	CASSLRQGATYNEQFF
-	TRBJ2-7	-	TRBV10-3	TGTGCCACCCCAGGACGAGGACCCTACGAGCAGTACTTC	CATPGRGPYEQYF